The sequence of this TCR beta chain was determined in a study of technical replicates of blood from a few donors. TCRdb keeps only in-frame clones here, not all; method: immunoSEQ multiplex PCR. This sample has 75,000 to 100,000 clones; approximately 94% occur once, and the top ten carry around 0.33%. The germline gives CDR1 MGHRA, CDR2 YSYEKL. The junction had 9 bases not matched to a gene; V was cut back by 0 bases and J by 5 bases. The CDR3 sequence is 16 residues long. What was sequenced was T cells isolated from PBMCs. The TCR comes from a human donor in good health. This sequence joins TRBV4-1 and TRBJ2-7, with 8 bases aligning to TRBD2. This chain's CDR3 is CASSQDWLGGRNEQYF. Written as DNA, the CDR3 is TGCGCCAGCAGCCAAGATTGGTTGGGCGGGAGGAACGAGCAGTACTTC.